This T cell receptor (beta chain) was obtained from a study of monozygotic twins with inflammatory bowel disease. A word on this clonotype: Its matching antigen is unknown.

General study findings and limits: Repertoire likeness was no different across concordant and discordant twins, perhaps owing to restricted power.

Sampling involved one blood draw (2.5 ml) for every donor. For each CDR3 protein, TCRdb gives one entry from its re-call of the 5' RACE reads, without DNA. This sample contains a few hundred thousand distinct CDR3 sequences. CDR3 length: 14 residues. CDR1 MNHNY and CDR2 SVGAGI come from the germline V gene (reference sequence). The genes are TRBV6-6 and TRBJ1-4; TCRdb's assignment of TRBD1 cannot be checked, as there is no DNA. The specimen was blood. The clonotype comes from a human donor with ulcerative colitis or Crohn's disease, or a healthy co-twin of an affected twin (not recorded which). CDR3 protein: CASRPGGTNEKLFF.